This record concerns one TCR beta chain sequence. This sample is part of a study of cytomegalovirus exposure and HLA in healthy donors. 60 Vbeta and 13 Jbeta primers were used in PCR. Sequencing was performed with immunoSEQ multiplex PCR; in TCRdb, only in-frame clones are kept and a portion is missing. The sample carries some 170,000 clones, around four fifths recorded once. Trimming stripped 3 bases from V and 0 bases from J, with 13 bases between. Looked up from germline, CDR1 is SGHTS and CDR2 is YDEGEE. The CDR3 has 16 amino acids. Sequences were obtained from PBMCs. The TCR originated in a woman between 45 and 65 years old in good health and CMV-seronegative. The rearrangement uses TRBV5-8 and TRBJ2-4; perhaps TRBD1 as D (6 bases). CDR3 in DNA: TGTGCCAGCAGCTCGGTGACAGGTTTAGCCAAAAACATTCAGTACTTC. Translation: CASSSVTGLAKNIQYF.